This T cell receptor beta chain was obtained from a study of vaccination and CD4 T cells after COVID-19. As for the study in general: The authors exposed cells to overlapping spike peptides derived from SARS-CoV-2, HCoV-NL63, HCoV-OC43 and HCoV-229E. Some control cultures received a CEFX pool, which served as the positive control. Others received an HIV-1 Nef pool or no peptide.

The CDR3 runs to 16 residues. CDR1 is MGHDK and CDR2 is SYGVNS in the germline V gene. Notes on this clonotype: Its antigen is not identified. One junction end does not reproduce the germline sequence, and a read error may be involved.

Study outcomes and limitations: The median count of SARS-CoV-2-reactive clonotypes rose from about 20 to 38, not significantly.

Oncomine TCR Beta short-read sequencing was applied to DNA from cultured CD4+ T cells. TCRdb passed the PCR reads through MiXCR, listing each CDR3 protein once. The top ten clones hold approximately 26% of a sample with approximately 6,400 distinct CDR3 sequences, around 51% of them seen once. As for treatment: approximately nine-day PBMC culture with coronavirus spike peptide pools or control peptides (ViraFEST assay). Prior to the COVID-19 pandemic (2011-2018), the unexposed donor's CD4+ T cells were collected. The sequenced sample was CD4+ T cells from blood, cultured in vitro. This sequence joins TRBV25-1 and TRBJ2-2; TRBD1 is a possible D gene (6 bases). The clonotype was recovered from a human donor in good health. The DNA for the CDR3 is TGTGCCAGCAGTGCCCGTGGGGGCCTGAGCACCAGGGAGCTGTTTTTT. This gives the protein CASSARGGLSTRELFF.